This T cell receptor (beta chain) derives from a study of blood T cell repertoires in COVID-19 (dated by TCRdb to the early 2020s). Turning to the overall study: The collaborator samples originated in the United States, Italy and Spain and spanned the acute and convalescent phases of COVID-19. Where available, HLA class I and class II types were obtained from metadata supplied by the sample provider rather than from assay-based typing. The repertoires were made available in a free public database intended to serve as a resource for research on the immune response to SARS-CoV-2. Nearly every sample came with metadata listing a de-identified subject ID, COVID-19 status, age in years and sex. Samples came from the ongoing ImmuneRACE study (first 160 participants) plus 1,254 subjects from 6 global collaborators. The dataset comprised deeply sampled blood TCRbeta repertoires from subjects exposed to, actively infected with, or recovered from COVID-19. The material from the prospective study consisted of cDNA or gDNA derived from T cells, B-cell-depleted T cells, or PBMCs. Overall study results and their limits: How much clinical and demographic metadata was included differed by source and by participant, and the metadata was provided uncurated.

This clone was found once. The specificity of this receptor is unknown. Base qualities are not at hand, and no much larger clone is one base apart. The CDR3, cysteine through phenylalanine, is 17 amino acids long. Kept here is only the CDR3 DNA, which spans 51 bases and is read in frame from base 1. Clipping removes 0 bases from V and 5 bases from J, with 10 as the unmatched junction base count. Based on the germline V gene, the CDR1 and CDR2 sequences are SGHDT and YYEEEE. The immunoSEQ Assay, a bias-controlled multiplex PCR, was used to amplify TCRbeta CDR3 regions from genomic DNA. Processing in the source paper ran as follows. The number of nucleated cells in each sample was estimated from the amplification of reference gene primers within the assay. Sequence reads were collapsed and filtered to measure the absolute abundance of every unique TCRbeta CDR3 rearrangement. For each sample, productive Simpson clonality was calculated as the square root of Simpson's diversity index across productive rearrangements. The source is immuneACCESS, and TCRdb retained only in-frame sequences with V and J called. Part of the clones is not carried over; for the studies checked, unresolved V genes explain less than half of this, and the remainder is unexplained. V, J and clone size are taken as reported in that table, and D and trimming were inferred from the DNA itself. For this sample there are 80,000 to 90,000 clones; roughly 87% appear just once. The top ten clonotypes cover roughly 5.7% of the sample.

The collaborating institutions used their own protocols to collect whole blood in K2EDTA tubes. For TCRbeta analysis, collaborator samples were shipped as frozen whole blood, as isolated PBMCs, or as DNA extracted from either sample type. This sequence was found in a man aged 55 to 69 with acute or convalescent COVID-19. Sequencing input: peripheral blood. The chain was built from TRBV5-6 and TRBJ2-5; 10 of the junction bases match TRBD2. The CDR3 sequence is CASSLGIAGGREETQYF. At the DNA level, the sequence is TGTGCCAGCAGCTTGGGAATAGCGGGGGGCCGGGAGGAGACCCAGTACTTC.